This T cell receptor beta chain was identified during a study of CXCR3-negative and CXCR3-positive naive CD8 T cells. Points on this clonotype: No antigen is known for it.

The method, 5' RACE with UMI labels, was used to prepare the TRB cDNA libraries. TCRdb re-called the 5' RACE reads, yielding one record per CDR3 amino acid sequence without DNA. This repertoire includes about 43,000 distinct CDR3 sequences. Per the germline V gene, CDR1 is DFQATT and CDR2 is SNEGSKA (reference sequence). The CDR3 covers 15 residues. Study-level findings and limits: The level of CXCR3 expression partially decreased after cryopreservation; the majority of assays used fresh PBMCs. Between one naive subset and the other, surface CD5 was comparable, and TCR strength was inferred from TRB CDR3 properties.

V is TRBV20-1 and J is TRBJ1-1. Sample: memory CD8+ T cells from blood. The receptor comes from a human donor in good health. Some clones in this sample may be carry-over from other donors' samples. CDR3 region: CSAYYVGGLDTEAFF.